This T cell receptor (beta chain) emerged from a study of Tregs in tolerant kidney transplant recipients. The data were produced by immunoSEQ multiplex PCR, yet TCRdb's version contains in-frame clones alone and is incomplete. Of tens of thousands of clones listed, over 85% were seen once; the top ten hold 0.46%. Germline CDR1 SQVTM, CDR2 ANQGSEA. This CDR3 is built from 19 residues. V dropped 3 bases and J dropped 4; count of bases not matched to a gene: 17. Thawed PBMCs were FACS-sorted into unstimulated CD4+CD25+CD127- regulatory T cells, CD4+CD25- non-regulatory cells, CD4 and CD8 cells. The material was CD4+ T cells from blood, obtained before the transplant. The receptor comes from a human donor who received a combined kidney and bone marrow transplant. The chain combines TRBV29-1 with TRBJ2-1; 11 bases map to TRBD2. CDR3 DNA sequence: TGCAGCGTTGAGGGGGCTAGCGGGGGGTGGGTCCTTCCATACAATGAGCAGTTCTTC. It specifies CSVEGASGGWVLPYNEQFF.